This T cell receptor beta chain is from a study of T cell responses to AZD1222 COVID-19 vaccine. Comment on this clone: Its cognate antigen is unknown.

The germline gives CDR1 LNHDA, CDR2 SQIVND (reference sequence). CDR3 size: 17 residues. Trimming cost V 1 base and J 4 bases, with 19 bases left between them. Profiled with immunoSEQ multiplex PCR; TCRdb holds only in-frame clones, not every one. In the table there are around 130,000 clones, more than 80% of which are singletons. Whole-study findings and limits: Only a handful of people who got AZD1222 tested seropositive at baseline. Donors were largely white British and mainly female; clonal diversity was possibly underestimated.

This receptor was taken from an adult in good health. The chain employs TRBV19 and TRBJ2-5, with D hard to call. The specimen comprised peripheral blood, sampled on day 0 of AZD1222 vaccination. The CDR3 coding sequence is TGTGCCAGTAGTATAGGGTTGGCCCTGGTGGGGTCAGAGACCCAGTACTTC. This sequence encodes CASSIGLALVGSETQYF.